The entry below gives a single T cell receptor beta chain sequence along with its context. Antigen: not known. PCR was performed using 60 Vbeta and 13 Jbeta primers. The table came from immunoSEQ multiplex PCR; TCRdb's copy has only in-frame clones and leaves some out. The sample carries 100,000 or so clones, about four fifths recorded once. The source of the sample is a study of cytomegalovirus exposure and HLA in healthy donors. Study-wide results and limits: Evidence from a later analysis indicated that most CMV-associated TCR beta chains looked HLA-restricted. Relative to equally common others, HLA-associated TCR beta chains showed greater clonal expansion in a later analysis.

The CDR3 contains 14 residues. With 0 bases removed from V and 12 bases from J, the gap between germline ends came to 15 bases. Looked up from germline, CDR1 is KGHSH and CDR2 is LQKENI. This TCR was sampled from a man aged 25-45 years in good health and CMV-seropositive. The chain is built from TRBV18 and TRBJ2-1; D might be TRBD2 (5 bases). The sample was PBMCs. DNA of the CDR3: TGTGCCAGCTCACCACCGGCGGGTGGGCGTGGGCAGTTCTTC. Translating it yields CASSPPAGGRGQFF.